Shown below are 13 T cell receptor beta chains from a single sample sequenced in a study of blood T cell repertoires in COVID-19. Assay used: immunoSEQ multiplex PCR; TCRdb lists only in-frame clones, some missing. The sample lists under 150,000 clones; about 84% were seen once. Sequenced material: peripheral blood. These TCRs come from a middle-aged man with acute or convalescent COVID-19.

The rearrangement uses TRBV2 and TRBJ1-4; possible D gene TRBD1, 5 bases. Trimming removed 10 bases from V and 7 bases from J, with 19 bases in between. In germline, CDR1 is SNHLY, CDR2 FYNNEI. The CDR3 consists of 14 residues. The CDR3 loop is CATSLRVFGEKLFF. The CDR3 DNA follows: TGTGCCACCTCCCTCAGGGTATTTGGTGAAAAACTGTTTTTT. Based on the CDR3 plus reference TRBV2 and TRBJ1-4, the full variable domain is EPEVTQTPSHQVTQMGQEVILRCVPISNHLYFYWYRQILGQKVEFLVSFYNNEISEKSEIFDDQFSVERPDGSNFTLKIRSTKLEDSAMYFCATSLRVFGEKLFFGSGTQLSVL.

CDR3: CASSRQGYTGELFF. For the CDR3, the DNA is TGTGCCAGCAGTCGGCAGGGATACACCGGGGAGCTGTTTTTT. J is TRBJ2-2 and V is TRBV27, with D perhaps matching TRBD1 (5 bases). Germline loops: CDR1 MNHEY, CDR2 SMNVEV (reference sequence). Trimming pared 5 bases from V and 3 bases from J, leaving 10 bases between. This CDR3 is 14 amino acids long.

The gene calls are TRBV18 and TRBJ1-5, with 12 bases matching TRBD1. With V trimmed by 6 bases and J by 5 bases, 5 bases remained unmatched. CDR1 and CDR2 (germline): KGHSH, LQKENI. The CDR3 length is 15 residues. The CDR3: CASSPGQGADQPQHF. Written as DNA, the CDR3 is TGTGCCAGCTCGCCGGGACAGGGGGCTGATCAGCCCCAGCATTTT.

This chain joins TRBV28 and TRBJ2-7, with TRBD1 identical over 9 bases. Per germline, CDR1 MDHEN and CDR2 SYDVKM. The junction had 10 bases not matched to a gene; V was cut back by 8 bases and J by 2 bases. This CDR3 spans 15 amino acids. Written as DNA, the CDR3 is TGTGCCAGCGTCCGCCTGGGACAGGGTGCCTACGAGCAGTACTTC. The encoded protein is CASVRLGQGAYEQYF.

This sequence joins TRBV6-5 and TRBJ1-3; D might be TRBD1 (6 bases). Trimming removed 6 bases at V and 4 bases at J, with 13 bases between. The CDR3 extends over 14 amino acids. Germline V gene sequence: CDR1 MNHEY, CDR2 SVGAGI. CDR3 sequence (DNA): TGTGCCAGCAGCAGGGGAAATAGCGGAAACACCATATATTTT. Translation: CASSRGNSGNTIYF.

The V and J genes are TRBV29-1 and TRBJ2-1; no clear D gene. The germline V and J ends were trimmed by 5 bases and 3 bases, with 8 bases remaining between them. The CDR3 is 12 amino acids. CDR1 is SQVTM and CDR2 is ANQGSEA in the germline V gene. CDR3 residues: CSVPTDYNEQFF. CDR3 in DNA: TGCAGCGTTCCGACTGACTACAATGAGCAGTTCTTC.

This clone showed up many times. J is TRBJ2-7 and V is TRBV3-1 (or the pseudogene TRBV3-2); the match to TRBD2 covers 8 bases. Germline-derived CDR1 and CDR2 are LGHDT and YNNKEL (reference sequence). The CDR3 is 17 residues long. With V trimmed by 0 bases and J by 2 bases, 9 bases remained unmatched. CDR3 sequence reads: CASSQDWRGAYTYEQYF. CDR3 DNA sequence: TGTGCCAGCAGCCAAGACTGGCGGGGGGCCTATACCTACGAGCAGTACTTC.

The chain carries TRBV29-1 and TRBJ1-1; D not resolved. Germline V gene data show CDR1 as SQVTM and CDR2 as ANQGSEA. Trimming removed 4 bases from V and 5 bases from J, with 11 bases in between. The CDR3 runs 12 residues. The CDR3 DNA reads as TGCAGCGTTGTCGGGTTTTGGACTGAAGCTTTCTTT. Residues: CSVVGFWTEAFF.

The chain links TRBV2 to TRBJ2-7, with D perhaps TRBD1 (5 bases). The V gene's germline CDR1 is SNHLY and CDR2 FYNNEI. The V and J ends lost 8 bases and 1 base respectively, with 12 bases between them. CDR3 size: 13 residues. The CDR3 nucleotides are TGTGCCAGCGCTAAGGGGTCGTCCTACGAGCAGTACTTC. Protein product: CASAKGSSYEQYF.

The V call is TRBV6-6, the J call TRBJ2-5, with 7 bases fitting TRBD2. V trimming: 5 bases; J trimming: 8 bases; junction bases outside the gene matches: 8. CDR3 length: 13 residues. Germline values: CDR1 MNHNY, CDR2 SVGAGI (reference sequence). The CDR3 loop is CASSPGSTSTQYF. The CDR3 bases are TGTGCCAGCAGTCCCGGATCGACTAGCACCCAGTACTTC.

This chain joins TRBV24-1 and TRBJ2-3; D unclear. Germline CDR1 KGHDR, CDR2 SFDVKD. Trimming pared 5 bases from V and 4 bases from J, leaving 6 bases between. The CDR3 has 12 amino acids. The CDR3 loop is CATSGSADTQYF. The CDR3 coding sequence is TGTGCCACCAGTGGGTCAGCAGATACGCAGTATTTT.

The chain has TRBV3-1 (or the pseudogene TRBV3-2) and TRBJ1-1; a weak D match, TRBD1 (5 bases). V lost 6 bases, J lost 2 bases, and 22 bases lay in between. The V gene's germline CDR1 is LGHDT and CDR2 YNNKEL (reference sequence). CDR3 length equals 17 residues. The CDR3 DNA reads as TGTGCCAGCAGTAGTACCGGGACTTTGGGGGGAAACACTGAAGCTTTCTTT. This encodes CASSSTGTLGGNTEAFF.

The chain uses TRBV5-1 and TRBJ1-1, with D perhaps matching TRBD1 (6 bases). V was pared by 4 bases and J by 3 bases, with 16 bases between. The CDR3 has 15 residues. Germline CDR1 and CDR2: SGHRS and YFSETQ. The CDR3 DNA is TGCGCCAGCAGCCGGGGACATCGGTCCCACACTGAAGCTTTCTTT. This sequence encodes CASSRGHRSHTEAFF.